These 27 T cell receptor beta chains were sequenced from one sample in a study of blood T cells in healthy people across ages. Primed by a sample-barcoded 5' primer and a J-beta primer mix, a second PCR proceeded for about 6 to 12 cycles. Each CDR3 protein gets one entry after TCRdb re-called the 5' RACE reads with MiXCR. The data show hundreds of thousands of distinct CDR3 sequences, with under 25% seen just once and around 3.4% held by the top ten. Source material: blood. The receptors originated from a man in his 70s in good health.

The J gene is TRBJ2-5, the V gene TRBV5-1; TRBD2 matches at 8 bases. The V segment lost 0 bases and the J segment 1 base; nucleotides outside the gene matches: 5. In germline, CDR1 is SGHRS, CDR2 YFSETQ. The CDR3 runs to 16 residues. The CDR3 DNA reads TGCGCCAGCAGCTTGGTTGGGCGGGAGGCCCAAGAGACCCAGTACTTC. It yields the protein CASSLVGREAQETQYF.

The V gene is TRBV21-1, the J gene TRBJ2-3. TRBV21-1 is deemed a pseudogene. This CDR3 has 16 residues. For the CDR3, the DNA is TGTGCCAGCAGCAAAGATCTGATAACACGCACAGATACGCAGTATTTT. Translation: CASSKDLITRTDTQYF.

In this sample, this clonotype turned up a few times. The chain combines TRBV9 with TRBJ2-3, with D perhaps TRBD1 (5 bases). The CDR3 has 15 residues. With 0 bases removed from V and 1 base from J, the gap between germline ends came to 9 bases. Germline CDR1 and CDR2: SGDLS and YYNGEE. The CDR3 DNA is TGTGCCAGCAGCGTAGGGACGACAGGCACAGATACGCAGTATTTT. Protein sequence: CASSVGTTGTDTQYF.

The chain uses TRBV28 and TRBJ2-1; 9 bases map to TRBD2. Germline V gives CDR1 MDHEN, CDR2 SYDVKM. The CDR3 contains 16 residues. J gave up 2 bases and V 3 bases, and 5 bases lay outside the gene matches. CDR3 region: CASSFLTSGTYNEQFF. CDR3 coding DNA: TGTGCCAGCAGTTTCCTGACTAGCGGAACCTACAATGAGCAGTTCTTC.

This clonotype was observed a few times. This chain uses TRBV27 with TRBJ1-4; 8 bases fit TRBD1. Germline V gives CDR1 MNHEY, CDR2 SMNVEV (reference sequence). The CDR3 is 15 amino acids. J gave up 8 bases and V 3 bases, and 8 bases lay outside the gene matches. The CDR3 loop reads CASSFSGGADEKLFF. In DNA, the CDR3 is TGTGCCAGCAGTTTTTCAGGGGGCGCAGACGAAAAACTGTTTTTT. Drawing the rest from reference TRBV27 and TRBJ1-4, the complete variable domain is EAQVTQNPRYLITVTGKKLTVTCSQNMNHEYMSWYRQDPGLGLRQIYYSMNVEVTDKGDVPEGYKVSRKEKRNFPLILESPSPNQTSLYFCASSFSGGADEKLFFGSGTQLSVL.

The chain carries TRBV9 and TRBJ2-3, with 10 bases fitting TRBD2. V lost 4 bases to trimming and J lost 1 base; unmatched junction nucleotides: 9. Germline V CDR1 and CDR2: SGDLS, YYNGEE. The CDR3 consists of 17 residues. As DNA, the CDR3 is TGTGCCAGCAGCACGACATCTGGGACTAGCGGCACAGATACGCAGTATTTT. This translates into CASSTTSGTSGTDTQYF. Full variable domain (remainder filled in from reference TRBV9 and TRBJ2-3): DSGVTQTPKHLITATGQRVTLRCSPRSGDLSVYWYQQSLDQGLQFLIQYYNGEERAKGNILERFSAQQFPDLHSELNLSSLELGDSALYFCASSTTSGTSGTDTQYFGPGTRLTVL.

A few counts support this clonotype. This chain uses TRBV6-5 with TRBJ1-4; D call uncertain. V was clipped by 0 bases and J by 7 bases, with 9 bases between them. Germline V CDR1 and CDR2: MNHEY, SVGAGI. The CDR3 has 14 amino acids. The CDR3: CASSYSQDTEKLFF. The CDR3 bases are TGTGCCAGCAGTTACTCGCAAGATACTGAAAAACTGTTTTTT.

Of note for this clonotype: The germline gene is not matched at one end of the junction; a read error may be the cause. CDR3 region: CASSPPRQGIRETRYF. For the CDR3, the DNA is TGCGCCAGCAGCCCTCCAAGACAGGGAATACGGGAGACCCGGTACTTC. The rearrangement links TRBV5-1 to TRBJ2-5, with D possibly being TRBD1 (7 bases). CDR1 and CDR2 (germline): SGHRS, YFSETQ. CDR3 length equals 16 residues.

This clonotype was counted a few times. The CDR3 here is CASSFGSGTEAFF. The DNA of the CDR3 is TGTGCCAGCAGCTTCGGCAGCGGCACTGAAGCTTTCTTT. The V gene is TRBV11-2, the J gene TRBJ1-1, with unresolved D. CDR3 size: 13 residues. Trimming cost V 3 bases and J 4 bases, with 9 bases left between them. The germline CDR1 and CDR2 sequences are SGHAT and FQNNGV. Complete variable domain (other parts from reference TRBV11-2 and TRBJ1-1): EAGVAQSPRYKIIEKRQSVAFWCNPISGHATLYWYQQILGQGPKLLIQFQNNGVVDDSQLPKDRFSAERLKGVDSTLKIQPAKLEDSAVYLCASSFGSGTEAFFGQGTRLTVV.

V is TRBV9 and J is TRBJ2-3, with 12 bases lining up with TRBD2. After removal of 0 bases from V and 3 bases from J, the junction contained 11 bases not matched to a gene. This CDR3 has 19 amino acids. CDR1 and CDR2 (germline): SGDLS, YYNGEE. The CDR3, as DNA: TGTGCCAGCAGCGTAGGTCGTCAGGCGACTAGCGGGAGAACAGATACGCAGTATTTT. Amino acid sequence: CASSVGRQATSGRTDTQYF. The full variable domain, with the rest looked up from reference TRBV9 and TRBJ2-3, is DSGVTQTPKHLITATGQRVTLRCSPRSGDLSVYWYQQSLDQGLQFLIQYYNGEERAKGNILERFSAQQFPDLHSELNLSSLELGDSALYFCASSVGRQATSGRTDTQYFGPGTRLTVL.

There are a few counts of this clonotype. The chain is built from TRBV20-1 and TRBJ2-1; D gene ambiguous. Germline loops: CDR1 DFQATT, CDR2 SNEGSKA (reference sequence). V lost 0 bases, J lost 6 bases, and 9 bases lay in between. The CDR3 runs to 13 residues. The CDR3 DNA reads TGCAGTGCTAGAGATCTGGGGATCAATGAGCAGTTCTTC. Protein: CSARDLGINEQFF.

This clonotype occurred a few times. This sequence joins TRBV5-1 and TRBJ2-7; D tentatively fits TRBD1 or TRBD2 (7 bases each). Germline CDR1 reads SGHRS; CDR2 reads YFSETQ. This CDR3 has 15 residues. The V end was cut by 4 bases, the J end by 5 bases, with 19 bases between. The CDR3 loop is CASSQFGGTENEQYF. CDR3 nucleotide sequence: TGCGCCAGCAGCCAGTTCGGGGGGACAGAAAACGAGCAGTACTTC.

The chain links TRBV29-1 to TRBJ1-4; weak D call: TRBD1 (5 bases). The CDR3 runs 13 residues. Germline CDR1 is SQVTM and CDR2 is ANQGSEA. V lost 4 bases and J lost 4, with 10 bases in between. CDR3 sequence (DNA): TGCAGCGTTGGGGGCGTGCTTAATGAAAAACTGTTTTTT. Protein: CSVGGVLNEKLFF.

V is TRBV5-1 and J is TRBJ2-7; maybe TRBD2 (5 bases). The end of the DNA fits TRBJ2-1 better, so the J call may be wrong. Germline CDR1 is SGHRS and CDR2 is YFSETQ. The CDR3 totals 14 residues. The CDR3 sequence is CASSLGRDSDEQFF. The CDR3 DNA sequence: TGCGCCAGCAGCTTGGGACGGGATAGCGATGAGCAGTTCTTC.

The chain uses TRBV3-1 and TRBJ2-5, with D unclear. The DNA end lines up better with TRBJ2-7; the J call may be wrong. This CDR3 spans 12 amino acids. Germline values: CDR1 LGHDT, CDR2 YNNKEL (reference sequence). In nucleotides, the CDR3 is TGTGCCAGCAGCCCAGACCGGTCCGAGCAGTACTTC. Protein sequence: CASSPDRSEQYF.

CDR3 amino acids: CASSLPFSEQYF. In DNA form, the CDR3 reads TGTGCCAGCAGTTTACCCTTTAGCGAGCAGTACTTC. The chain is built from TRBV6-2 or TRBV6-3 and TRBJ2-7, with D unclear. The germline CDR1 and CDR2 sequences are MNHEY and SVGEGT. Trimming pared 4 bases from V and 6 bases from J, leaving 10 bases between. CDR3 length: 12 residues.

The sample holds a few counts of this clonotype. The chain joins TRBV2 to TRBJ2-7; 14 nucleotides line up with TRBD2. The CDR3 loop spans 15 amino acids. The germline V gene encodes CDR1 SNHLY and CDR2 FYNNEI. V lost 8 bases to trimming and J lost 7 bases; unmatched junction nucleotides: 10. The CDR3 reads CASEPLGLAGVEQYF. DNA for the CDR3: TGTGCCAGCGAACCTCTGGGACTAGCGGGAGTGGAGCAGTACTTC.

There are a few counts of this clonotype. The V and J genes are TRBV5-8 and TRBJ2-1; a possible D gene is TRBD2 (6 bases). Trimming removed 2 bases at V and 3 bases at J, with 15 bases between. The length of the CDR3 is 16 residues. CDR1 and CDR2 from the germline V gene are SGHTS and YDEGEE. CDR3 DNA sequence: TGTGCCAGCAGCTTCGCCGGGACTCGCAACTACAATGAGCAGTTCTTC. Translating it yields CASSFAGTRNYNEQFF.

This clonotype was observed a handful of times. V is TRBV9 and J is TRBJ2-1; the match to TRBD2 covers 7 bases. The CDR3 spans 15 residues. V lost 0 bases to trimming and J lost 10 bases; unmatched junction nucleotides: 10. In germline, CDR1 is SGDLS, CDR2 YYNGEE. The DNA for the CDR3 is TGTGCCAGCAGCGTAGCGGGAGGACACCGAGGGGAGCAGTTCTTC. It translates to CASSVAGGHRGEQFF.

CDR3 sequence: CASRARVRNEQFF. The CDR3 DNA is TGTGCCAGCAGGGCCAGGGTGCGAAATGAGCAGTTCTTC. The chain joins TRBV27 to TRBJ2-5; D is possibly TRBD1 (5 bases). The J call may be mistaken, given a closer DNA end match to TRBJ2-1. Germline V CDR1 and CDR2: MNHEY, SMNVEV (reference sequence). This CDR3 region has 13 residues.

A word on this clonotype: A junction end diverges from the germline sequence, so it may reflect a read error. The chain couples TRBV20-1 to TRBJ2-5, with TRBD2 identical over 11 bases. Germline V gene data show CDR1 as DFQATT and CDR2 as SNEGSKA (reference sequence). The CDR3 consists of 16 residues. CDR3 bases: TGCAGTGCTGGGCCAGAGGGACTAGCGGTGTACAATGAGCGGTTCTTC. Residues: CSAGPEGLAVYNERFF.

The CDR3: CASSPKVGTGVEKLFF. DNA for the CDR3: TGTGCCAGCAGCCCCAAAGTCGGGACAGGGGTGGAAAAACTGTTTTTT. The genes are TRBV9 and TRBJ1-4, with TRBD1 identical over 10 bases. The CDR3 spans 16 residues. V shed 4 bases and J 8 bases; nucleotides not matched to a gene: 11. Per germline, CDR1 SGDLS and CDR2 YYNGEE. The whole variable domain, filled in from reference TRBV9 and TRBJ1-4, reads DSGVTQTPKHLITATGQRVTLRCSPRSGDLSVYWYQQSLDQGLQFLIQYYNGEERAKGNILERFSAQQFPDLHSELNLSSLELGDSALYFCASSPKVGTGVEKLFFGSGTQLSVL.

This sequence joins TRBV5-6 and TRBJ2-2, with D possibly TRBD1 on 6 matching bases. V lost 4 bases and J 0 bases, leaving 10 bases between the germline ends. The germline V gene encodes CDR1 SGHDT and CDR2 YYEEEE. The CDR3 sequence is 15 residues long. The CDR3 nucleotides read TGTGCCAGCAGCCGGGACACCGCGAACACCGGGGAGCTGTTTTTT. This encodes CASSRDTANTGELFF.

The genes are TRBV29-1 and TRBJ2-1; 12 bases agree with TRBD2. CDR3 length: 16 residues. CDR1 SQVTM and CDR2 ANQGSEA come from the germline V gene. Germline trimming cut 3 bases from V and 0 bases from J; bases unmatched to any gene: 3. The DNA of the CDR3 is TGCAGCGTTGAGGGACTAGCGGGTTACTCCTACAATGAGCAGTTCTTC. Translated, it gives CSVEGLAGYSYNEQFF.

Many counts were recorded for this clonotype. The chain has TRBV2 and TRBJ2-6; D is unresolved. CDR3 length: 15 residues. Trimming stripped 7 bases from V and 0 bases from J, with 10 bases between. Germline CDR1 reads SNHLY; CDR2 reads FYNNEI. In DNA form, the CDR3 reads TGTGCCAGCACGGAAGGCAGCTCTGGGGCCAACGTCCTGACTTTC. Translation gives CASTEGSSGANVLTF.

This clonotype was found a few times. The chain joins TRBV7-9 to TRBJ2-2; unclear D gene. CDR1 SEHNR and CDR2 FQNEAQ come from the germline V gene (reference sequence). The CDR3 is made up of 14 amino acids. Trimming removed 0 bases at V and 6 bases at J, with 8 bases between. The DNA of the CDR3 is TGTGCCAGCAGCTTAGCTTTCGCGTCCGGGGAGCTGTTTTTT. Encoded protein: CASSLAFASGELFF. Combining the CDR3 with reference TRBV7-9 and TRBJ2-2 gives the whole variable domain DTGVSQNPRHKITKRGQNVTFRCDPISEHNRLYWYRQTLGQGPEFLTYFQNEAQLEKSRLLSDRFSAERPKGSFSTLEIQRTEQGDSAMYLCASSLAFASGELFFGEGSRLTVL.

The chain is built from TRBV7-2 and TRBJ1-3, with no clear D. This CDR3 region has 17 residues. V lost 1 base and J 0 bases, leaving 13 bases between the germline ends. Germline values: CDR1 SGHTA, CDR2 FQGNSA. The CDR3 here is CASSLEAALSSGNTIYF. The DNA of the CDR3 is TGTGCCAGCAGCTTAGAGGCAGCACTTTCCTCTGGAAACACCATATATTTT.